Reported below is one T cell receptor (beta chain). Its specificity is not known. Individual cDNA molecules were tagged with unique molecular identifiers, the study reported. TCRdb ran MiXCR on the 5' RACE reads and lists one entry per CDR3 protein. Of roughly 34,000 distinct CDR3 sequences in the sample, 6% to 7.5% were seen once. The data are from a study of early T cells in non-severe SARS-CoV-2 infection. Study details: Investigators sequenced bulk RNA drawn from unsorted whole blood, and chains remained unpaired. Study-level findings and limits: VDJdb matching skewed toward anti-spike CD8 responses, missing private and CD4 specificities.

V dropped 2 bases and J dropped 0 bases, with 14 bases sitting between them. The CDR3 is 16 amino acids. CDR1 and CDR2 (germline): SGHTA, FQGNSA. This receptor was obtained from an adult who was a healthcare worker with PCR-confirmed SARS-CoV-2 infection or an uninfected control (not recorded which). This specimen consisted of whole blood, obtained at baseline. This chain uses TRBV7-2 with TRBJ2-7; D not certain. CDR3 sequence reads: CASSLRASQLSYEQYF. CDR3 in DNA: TGTGCCAGCAGCTTAAGGGCTTCCCAGCTCTCCTACGAGCAGTACTTC.